These 9 T cell receptor beta chains were sequenced from one sample in a study of neurological immune-mediated disorders. MiXCR was run by TCRdb on the 5' RACE reads, yielding one entry per CDR3 protein. Of 59,000 or so distinct CDR3 sequences in the sample, more than 9.5% were seen once. The material sequenced was PBMCs. The receptors originated from a woman aged 55-70 years with HTLV-1-associated myelopathy (HAM/TSP).

Ten or more counts support this clonotype. The chain employs TRBV15 and TRBJ1-4; D may be TRBD1 (5 bases). CDR3 length equals 12 residues. Trimming left V 8 bases short and J 7 bases short, with 11 bases between. CDR1 is LNHNV, CDR2 YYDKDF, per germline (reference sequence). CDR3 region: CATGARSEKLFF. The CDR3 DNA follows: TGTGCCACCGGGGCTAGGTCTGAAAAACTGTTTTTT.

This chain links TRBV21-1 with TRBJ2-1; no DNA check was done on the table's D call, TRBD1. TRBV21-1 is flagged as a pseudogene. This CDR3 contains 13 residues. The CDR3 sequence is CARGGREINEQFF. CDR3 DNA sequence: TGTGCTCGAGGGGGCCGGGAGATCAATGAGCAGTTCTTC.

Ten or more counts support this clonotype. In nucleotides, the CDR3 is TGCAGTGCTACCCCCATAGCGGGCGCCTACGAGCAGTACTTC. Encoded protein: CSATPIAGAYEQYF. The rearrangement joins TRBV20-1 to TRBJ2-7; TRBD2 matches 7 bases. The junction had 8 bases not matched to a gene; V was cut back by 4 bases and J by 2 bases. CDR1 and CDR2 from the germline V gene are DFQATT and SNEGSKA (reference sequence). This CDR3 is built from 14 residues.

This clonotype came up many times. V and J are TRBV20-1 and TRBJ2-1, with a tentative D call TRBD1 (6 bases). This CDR3 is 17 amino acids long. Looked up from germline, CDR1 is DFQATT and CDR2 is SNEGSKA (reference sequence). Trimming took 3 bases from V and 0 from J, leaving 18 bases between them. Here the CDR3 reads CSASGAGAILSYNEQFF. The CDR3 DNA reads as TGCAGTGCTAGTGGAGCAGGGGCCATCCTCTCCTACAATGAGCAGTTCTTC.

This clonotype has ten or more counts. The chain couples TRBV6-5 to TRBJ2-5; the match to TRBD2 covers 8 bases. After removal of 5 bases from V and 5 bases from J, the junction contained 4 bases not matched to a gene. Germline-derived CDR1 and CDR2 are MNHEY and SVGAGI. The CDR3 extends over 13 amino acids. CDR3 in DNA: TGTGCCAGCAGTAGTAGCGGGACGGAGACCCAGTACTTC. This encodes CASSSSGTETQYF.

This clonotype was counted ten times or more. The chain employs TRBV4-1 and TRBJ2-1, with TRBD2 identical over 7 bases. The V and J ends lost 1 base and 6 bases, in that order; junction bases with no gene match: 21. The CDR3 consists of 20 residues. Germline loops: CDR1 MGHRA, CDR2 YSYEKL. As DNA, the CDR3 is TGCGCCAGCAGCCAAGGACCCTATGGCCGGGGGAGGGCCAAGGCCAATGAGCAGTTCTTC. It codes for CASSQGPYGRGRAKANEQFF.

This clonotype has ten or more counts. This rearrangement joins TRBV7-9 to TRBJ2-7; 9 nucleotides match TRBD1. The CDR3 is made up of 14 amino acids. With V trimmed by 4 bases and J by 6 bases, 7 bases remained unmatched. From germline, CDR1 is SEHNR and CDR2 FQNEAQ (reference sequence). The CDR3 bases are TGTGCCAGCAGCTCCTTGGACAGGGGAGGCGAGCAGTACTTC. It yields the protein CASSSLDRGGEQYF. Full variable domain (remainder filled in from reference TRBV7-9 and TRBJ2-7): DTGVSQNPRHKITKRGQNVTFRCDPISEHNRLYWYRQTLGQGPEFLTYFQNEAQLEKSRLLSDRFSAERPKGSFSTLEIQRTEQGDSAMYLCASSSLDRGGEQYFGPGTRLTVT.

This clonotype was counted many times. The rearrangement joins TRBV7-2 to TRBJ2-1; 8 bases line up with TRBD2. The CDR3 runs to 18 residues. J was trimmed by 0 bases and V by 1 base; bases with no gene match: 8. From germline, CDR1 is SGHTA and CDR2 FQGNSA. This chain's CDR3 is CASSLGPREGGSYNEQFF. The CDR3 DNA follows: TGTGCCAGCAGCTTAGGCCCCCGGGAGGGAGGCTCCTACAATGAGCAGTTCTTC.

This clonotype was counted ten times or more. The chain carries TRBV20-1 and TRBJ2-7; 10 bases are a match to TRBD2. This CDR3 comprises 15 residues. The germline V gene encodes CDR1 DFQATT and CDR2 SNEGSKA (reference sequence). The junction had 9 bases not matched to a gene; V was cut back by 3 bases and J by 4 bases. The CDR3 protein is CSASLGTSDLYEQYF. CDR3 nucleotides: TGCAGTGCTAGCCTCGGGACTAGCGACCTTTACGAGCAGTACTTC.